Shown below are 22 T cell receptor beta chains from a single sample sequenced in a study of T cell repertoires in ileal Crohn's disease. Assay: immunoSEQ multiplex PCR; the TCRdb copy retains only in-frame clones and omits some. The repertoire holds approximately 11,000 clones, with roughly 84% as singletons. Time point described: inflamed ileum from the surgical specimen. The sample consisted of ileal tissue. These receptors originate from an adult with Crohn's disease.

The V and J genes are TRBV7-7 and TRBJ2-3; no firm D call. CDR3 length: 15 amino acids. V gave up 5 bases and J gave up 1 base, with 13 bases separating them. Per the germline V gene, CDR1 is SSHAT and CDR2 is FNYEAQ (reference sequence). The CDR3 protein is CASSRGERGTDTQYF. The DNA of the CDR3 is TGTGCCAGCAGCCGAGGCGAGCGTGGCACAGATACGCAGTATTTT.

The V gene is TRBV5-1, the J gene TRBJ2-3; the D is unclear. Germline V gene sequence: CDR1 SGHRS, CDR2 YFSETQ. This CDR3 has 14 amino acids. V was clipped by 4 bases and J by 2 bases, with 11 bases between them. CDR3 residues: CASSVGPATDTQYF. The CDR3 DNA reads TGCGCCAGCAGCGTCGGCCCTGCCACAGATACGCAGTATTTT.

The J gene is TRBJ2-3, the V gene TRBV11-2; TRBD2 matches at 7 bases. The CDR3 has 15 residues. V shed 3 bases and J 4 bases; nucleotides not matched to a gene: 7. Germline CDR1 and CDR2: SGHAT and FQNNGV. The CDR3 sequence is CASSFSAGVADTQYF. DNA for the CDR3: TGTGCCAGCAGCTTTTCGGCGGGAGTTGCAGATACGCAGTATTTT.

In this sample, this clone is medium-sized. The chain employs TRBV28 and TRBJ1-2; D gene ambiguous. This CDR3 comprises 14 residues. V gave up 11 bases and J gave up 8 bases, with 24 bases separating them. The germline gives CDR1 MDHEN, CDR2 SYDVKM. Here the CDR3 DNA reads TGTGCCGCGGGCACTACAGTTACGATCGACGGCTACACCTTC. Residues: CAAGTTVTIDGYTF.

The chain joins TRBV6-1 to TRBJ2-3, with D perhaps matching TRBD1 or TRBD2 (5 bases each). The CDR3 totals 13 residues. The germline V and J ends were trimmed by 7 bases and 2 bases, with 10 bases remaining between them. Germline V lookup: CDR1 MNHNS, CDR2 SASEGT. This chain's CDR3 is CASKGPDTDTQYF. The CDR3 coding sequence is TGTGCCAGCAAGGGACCCGACACAGATACGCAGTATTTT.

The rearrangement uses TRBV30 and TRBJ1-1; TRBD1 might be the D (6 bases). The CDR3 spans 12 residues. V lost 1 base to trimming and J lost 8 bases, with 11 bases between them. Germline V lookup: CDR1 GTSNPN, CDR2 SVGIG (reference sequence). CDR3 region: CAWSGPGAEAFF. The CDR3 region has the DNA TGTGCCTGGAGTGGACCGGGGGCGGAAGCTTTCTTT.

The rearrangement links TRBV7-2 to TRBJ2-3; D unclear. Trimming took off 3 bases at V and 5 bases at J, with 3 bases between the two ends. Germline CDR1 SGHTA, CDR2 FQGNSA. This CDR3 region has 11 residues. CDR3 bases: TGTGCCAGCAGCTTTGGAGATACGCAGTATTTT. Residues: CASSFGDTQYF.

V gene TRBV7-3 combines with J gene TRBJ1-1; D is undetermined. The CDR3 is made up of 14 amino acids. Germline values: CDR1 SGHTA, CDR2 FQGTGA. Trimming took 6 bases from V and 5 from J, leaving 16 bases between them. The CDR3 DNA reads TGTGCCAGCAGTTCAGACCGGGCCGGTACTGAAGCTTTCTTT. Translating it yields CASSSDRAGTEAFF.

This clone was observed once. The chain combines TRBV30 with TRBJ2-4; 7 nucleotides match TRBD1. The junction had 6 bases not matched to a gene; V was cut back by 0 bases and J by 1 base. Germline assignment: CDR1 GTSNPN and CDR2 SVGIG (reference sequence). The length of the CDR3 is 16 residues. The CDR3 here is CAWSVRGRGAKNIQYF. Here the CDR3 DNA reads TGTGCCTGGAGTGTCAGGGGGAGAGGGGCCAAAAACATTCAGTACTTC.

The V gene is TRBV6-1, the J gene TRBJ1-1; TRBD1 might be the D (5 bases). Germline CDR1 reads MNHNS; CDR2 reads SASEGT. The CDR3 consists of 15 residues. Trimming removed 7 bases at V and 6 bases at J, with 21 bases between. The CDR3 DNA is TGTGCCAGCACCCTCCCGCGGGGCCCTTGGGCTGAAGCTTTCTTT. This codes for CASTLPRGPWAEAFF.

V usage is TRBV7-3 and J usage is TRBJ1-4; D is unresolved. The CDR3 runs 13 residues. CDR1 and CDR2 from the germline V gene are SGHTA and FQGTGA. The ends were cut back, 4 bases at V and 7 bases at J, with 10 bases in the middle. Here the CDR3 reads CASSSMMGEKLFF. The CDR3 bases are TGTGCCAGCAGCTCCATGATGGGTGAAAAACTGTTTTTT.

The chain employs TRBV18 and TRBJ1-2; TRBD1 might be the D (5 bases). In germline, CDR1 is KGHSH, CDR2 LQKENI. Trimming stripped 2 bases from V and 6 bases from J, with 19 bases between. This CDR3 is 16 amino acids long. CDR3 in amino acids: CASSPGLATVRDGYTF. The CDR3 DNA follows: TGTGCCAGCTCACCAGGGTTGGCGACAGTCAGGGATGGCTACACCTTC.

V and J are TRBV27 and TRBJ2-3; D remains ambiguous. The germline V gene has CDR1 MNHEY and CDR2 SMNVEV (reference sequence). V was pared by 0 bases and J by 2 bases, with 12 bases between. This CDR3 is built from 16 residues. Written as DNA, the CDR3 is TGTGCCAGCAGTTTATCGTCTTGGGCCCCCACAGATACGCAGTATTTT. This sequence encodes CASSLSSWAPTDTQYF.

CDR3 DNA: TGTGCCAGCAGGGACAGGGGCCCCACTGAAGCTTTCTTT. It translates to CASRDRGPTEAFF. V and J are TRBV6-6 and TRBJ1-1; 9 bases map to TRBD1. This CDR3 comprises 13 residues. V was clipped by 6 bases and J by 4 bases; unmatched bases: 3. Per germline, CDR1 MNHNY and CDR2 SVGAGI (reference sequence).

The chain has TRBV28 and TRBJ1-5; no clear D gene. This CDR3 spans 14 amino acids. Between the trimmed V and J ends, which lost 3 bases and 2 bases, there was a span of 8 bases. Looked up from germline, CDR1 is MDHEN and CDR2 is SYDVKM. In DNA, the CDR3 is TGTGCCAGCAGTTTCCCCTATGGCAATCAGCCCCAGCATTTT. The encoded protein is CASSFPYGNQPQHF.

This chain uses TRBV7-9 with TRBJ2-1; 11 bases are a match to TRBD2. After removal of 5 bases from V and 5 bases from J, the junction contained 5 bases not matched to a gene. CDR3 length equals 15 residues. CDR1 and CDR2 from the germline V gene are SEHNR and FQNEAQ (reference sequence). The CDR3 coding sequence is TGTGCCAGCAGCGTTACTAGCGGGGGTAACAATGAGCAGTTCTTC. Translated, it gives CASSVTSGGNNEQFF. The whole variable domain, filled in from reference TRBV7-9 and TRBJ2-1, reads DTGVSQNPRHKITKRGQNVTFRCDPISEHNRLYWYRQTLGQGPEFLTYFQNEAQLEKSRLLSDRFSAERPKGSFSTLEIQRTEQGDSAMYLCASSVTSGGNNEQFFGPGTRLTVL.

V gene TRBV6-5 combines with J gene TRBJ2-3; 9 bases fit TRBD2. Looked up from germline, CDR1 is MNHEY and CDR2 is SVGAGI. V lost 3 bases to trimming and J lost 2 bases; unmatched junction nucleotides: 3. The CDR3 runs to 15 residues. CDR3 DNA sequence: TGTGCCAGCAGTTATAGCGGGAGTTACACAGATACGCAGTATTTT. It translates to CASSYSGSYTDTQYF.

CDR3 loop: CANQPQHF. CDR3 nucleotides: TGCGCAAATCAGCCCCAGCATTTT. The chain combines TRBV5-1 with TRBJ1-5, with no clear D. The CDR3 runs 8 residues. Germline CDR1 SGHRS, CDR2 YFSETQ.

The rearrangement joins TRBV15 to TRBJ1-2, with D unclear. Trimming cost V 0 bases and J 2 bases, with 7 bases left between them. Germline CDR1 reads LNHNV; CDR2 reads YYDKDF (reference sequence). The CDR3 extends over 14 amino acids. DNA of the CDR3: TGTGCCACCAGCAGAGATCTAGACAACTATGGCTACACCTTC. Protein product: CATSRDLDNYGYTF.

This clone was seen a handful of times. The chain is built from TRBV15 and TRBJ1-2, with D perhaps TRBD1 (6 bases). Germline V gene lookup returns CDR1 LNHNV and CDR2 YYDKDF (reference sequence). Trimming took off 3 bases at V and 6 bases at J, with 14 bases between the two ends. The CDR3 has 14 amino acids. CDR3 amino acids: CATSRARQENGYTF. The CDR3 nucleotides read TGTGCCACCAGCAGGGCTCGACAGGAAAATGGCTACACCTTC.

The J gene is TRBJ2-3, the V gene TRBV18; possibly TRBD1 for D (6 bases). V gave up 3 bases and J gave up 1 base, with 11 bases separating them. This CDR3 is 15 amino acids long. CDR1 is KGHSH, CDR2 LQKENI, per germline. The CDR3 spells CASSPDRIGTDTQYF. The CDR3 DNA reads as TGTGCCAGCTCACCTGACAGGATCGGCACAGATACGCAGTATTTT.

The V and J genes are TRBV5-1 and TRBJ2-2; D remains unclear. The CDR3 runs 15 residues. Deletions cut 0 bases from V and 7 bases from J, with 13 bases between. Germline CDR1 SGHRS, CDR2 YFSETQ. The CDR3 DNA is TGCGCCAGCAGCTTGGACTTCCCCGGGTACGGGGAGCTGTTTTTT. Its translation is CASSLDFPGYGELFF.